This T cell receptor beta chain was recorded in a study of CD8+CD57+ T cells in acquired aplastic anemia. On the study more broadly: On average, sorted CD4+ and CD8+ cells gave 3 to 4 ug of DNA. Points from the study as a whole: Significance was not reached for CD8+ Simpson's diversity between patients and controls. A set of 25 to 30 CD8+ CDR3 sequences was shared between patients and controls, and these sequences appeared highly expressed in patients.

Germline V gene data show CDR1 as MNHEY and CDR2 as SMNVEV (reference sequence). The CDR3 covers 13 residues. With 4 bases clipped from V and 7 bases from J, the junction kept 6 bases outside the gene matches. Those patients picked for sequencing had displayed CD8+CD57+ cell expansion on flow cytometry. Notes on this clonotype: No antigen is known for it.

Genomic DNA templated the TCR beta VDJ and CDR3 profiling. MiXCR, applied by TCRdb to the reads, yields one record per CDR3 protein. Among around 430,000 distinct CDR3 sequences, approximately 33% were seen once, and the ten largest hold 0.8% to 0.85%. This clonotype was sampled from a human donor with aplastic anemia. Material: sorted CD4+, CD8+, or CD8+CD57+ T cells (not recorded which) from PBMCs. The V gene is TRBV27, the J gene TRBJ2-7; 8 bases are shared with TRBD2. The CDR3 sequence is CASSSGGSPEQYF. As DNA, the CDR3 is TGTGCCAGCAGTTCGGGGGGGTCCCCGGAGCAGTACTTC.